This TCR beta chain was sequenced during a study of blood T cell repertoires in COVID-19. The authors' processing: From reference gene primer amplification, estimates of nucleated cell counts were derived. Generated by immunoSEQ multiplex PCR, the TCRdb table keeps only in-frame clones and is missing some. From that table come the V and J calls and clone size; the DNA was used to work out D and trimming. The repertoire holds about 80,000 clones, with roughly four fifths as singletons. This CDR3 is 17 amino acids long. From germline, CDR1 is MGHDK and CDR2 SYGVNS. Trimming cost V 3 bases and J 7 bases; bases outside gene matches: 9.

The clonotype was recovered from an elderly man with acute or convalescent COVID-19. Sequenced: peripheral blood. The gene calls are TRBV25-1 and TRBJ1-6, with 10 bases lining up with TRBD1. The CDR3 nucleotides are TGTGCCAGCAGTGACGCCCGGACAGGGGGATCGAATTCACCCCTCCACTTT. Translation gives CASSDARTGGSNSPLHF.